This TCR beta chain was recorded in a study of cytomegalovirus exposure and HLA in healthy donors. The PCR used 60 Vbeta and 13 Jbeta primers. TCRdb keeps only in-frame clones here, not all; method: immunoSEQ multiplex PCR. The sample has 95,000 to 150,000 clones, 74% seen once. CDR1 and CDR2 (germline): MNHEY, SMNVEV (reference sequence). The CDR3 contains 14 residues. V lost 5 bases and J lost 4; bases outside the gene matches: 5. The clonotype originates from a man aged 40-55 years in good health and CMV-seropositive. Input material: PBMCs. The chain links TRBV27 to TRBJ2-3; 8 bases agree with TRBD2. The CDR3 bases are TGTGCCAGCAGTCCGCTGACTAGCGCAGATACGCAGTATTTT. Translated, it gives CASSPLTSADTQYF.